Following are 13 T cell receptor beta chains from one sample sequenced in a study of vaccination effects on CD4 cells after COVID-19. Using viral peptide pools, the ViraFEST assay grew out antigen-specific CD4+ T cells prior to sequencing. CD4+ T cell isolation took place after 10 days of culture. No antigen has been assigned to these receptors. This table comes from immunoSEQ multiplex PCR, and its TCRdb copy is limited to in-frame clones, with some not included. The sample has 55,000 to 65,000 clones, 75% to 85% seen once. The material sequenced was CD4+ T cells from PBMCs cultured with HCoV-229E spike peptides, taken before COVID-19 vaccination. The receptors here all came from a human donor who received a COVID-19 vaccine.

The genes are TRBV19 and TRBJ2-3; 11 bases line up with TRBD2. Germline lookup yields CDR1 LNHDA and CDR2 SQIVND (reference sequence). J lost 2 bases, V lost 3 bases, and 1 base had no gene match. This CDR3 has 15 amino acids. The CDR3 DNA reads as TGTGCCAGTAGTATGACTAGCGGGAACACAGATACGCAGTATTTT. Translation gives CASSMTSGNTDTQYF.

The chain combines TRBV5-1 with TRBJ2-5; 12 bases are shared with TRBD2. Germline CDR1 and CDR2: SGHRS and YFSETQ. V shed 4 bases, J shed 1 base, and the junction held 5 bases outside the gene matches. The CDR3 is made up of 16 amino acids. The CDR3 DNA is TGCGCCAGCAGCAGGAGACTAGCGGGGGCCCAAGAGACCCAGTACTTC. Its translation is CASSRRLAGAQETQYF.

The chain employs TRBV29-1 and TRBJ1-1; the D is unclear. The CDR3 runs to 10 residues. Germline CDR1 is SQVTM and CDR2 is ANQGSEA. The ends were cut back, 4 bases at V and 5 bases at J, with 5 bases in the middle. The CDR3 nucleotides are TGCAGCGTTGTTGTGACTGAAGCTTTCTTT. Amino acids: CSVVVTEAFF.

This clone showed up just once. The V gene is TRBV6-1, the J gene TRBJ2-3; D uncertain. The CDR3 has 14 residues. V was trimmed by 2 bases and J by 0 bases, leaving 6 bases between them. Per the germline V gene, CDR1 is MNHNS and CDR2 is SASEGT. DNA of the CDR3: TGTGCCAGCAGTGAACACCTTAGCACAGATACGCAGTATTTT. It yields the protein CASSEHLSTDTQYF.

The V and J genes are TRBV18 and TRBJ1-1; D remains unclear. There are 12 residues in the CDR3. V lost 1 base and J lost 10, with 10 bases in between. Germline V gives CDR1 KGHSH, CDR2 LQKENI. This chain's CDR3 is CASSPRPEGAFF. In DNA form, the CDR3 reads TGTGCCAGCTCACCACGCCCTGAGGGAGCTTTCTTT.

This chain uses TRBV14 with TRBJ2-3; D is uncertain. V shed 0 bases and J shed 3 bases, with 4 bases lying between them. Germline CDR1 and CDR2: SGHDN and FVKESK. The CDR3 is made up of 13 amino acids. CDR3 residues: CASSQDRTDTQYF. The CDR3 DNA follows: TGTGCCAGCAGCCAAGATAGGACAGATACGCAGTATTTT.

This clone was detected only a few times. Its ends do not fully match the called genes, so a read error is possible. The chain uses TRBV3-1 (or the pseudogene TRBV3-2) and TRBJ1-3; TRBD1 aligns across 7 bases. The CDR3 covers 11 residues. The germline V gene encodes CDR1 LGHDT and CDR2 YNNKEL (reference sequence). The CDR3, as DNA: TGTGCCAGCAGCCATGGTCCGGACAGGTCCTTT. This translates into CASSHGPDRSF.

This sequence joins TRBV3-1 (or the pseudogene TRBV3-2) and TRBJ2-3; D gene ambiguous. Germline values: CDR1 LGHDT, CDR2 YNNKEL (reference sequence). Trimming stripped 0 bases from V and 0 bases from J, with 13 bases between. The length of the CDR3 is 17 residues. The CDR3 protein is CASSQDPRQTSTDTQYF. The CDR3 nucleotides are TGTGCCAGCAGCCAAGATCCGAGACAAACAAGCACAGATACGCAGTATTTT.

The chain carries TRBV3-1 (or the pseudogene TRBV3-2) and TRBJ1-5; D perhaps matches TRBD1 (6 bases). Germline CDR1 is LGHDT and CDR2 is YNNKEL (reference sequence). The CDR3 loop spans 14 amino acids. Trimming left V 3 bases short and J 5 bases short, with 11 bases between. The DNA of the CDR3 is TGTGCCAGCAGCCACAGGGGAGGAGATCAGCCCCAGCATTTT. It codes for CASSHRGGDQPQHF.

The gene calls are TRBV29-1 and TRBJ1-1; D gene ambiguous. From germline, CDR1 is SQVTM and CDR2 ANQGSEA. Deletions cut 5 bases from V and 0 bases from J, with 7 bases between. The CDR3 runs 12 residues. Here the CDR3 DNA reads TGCAGCGTTCATCGACTGAACACTGAAGCTTTCTTT. Its translation: CSVHRLNTEAFF.

The chain combines TRBV19 with TRBJ2-1; D is undetermined. This CDR3 contains 14 residues. V lost 7 bases and J lost 8, with 18 bases in between. CDR1 and CDR2 from the germline V gene are LNHDA and SQIVND (reference sequence). The CDR3 is CASTPSGSADEQFF. DNA of the CDR3: TGTGCCAGTACCCCCTCGGGCAGTGCCGATGAGCAGTTCTTC.

This clone showed up just a few times. This chain uses TRBV11-2 with TRBJ2-7; tentative D call: TRBD1 (6 bases). Germline CDR1 reads SGHAT; CDR2 reads FQNNGV. V lost 4 bases and J 6 bases, leaving 28 bases between the germline ends. The length of the CDR3 is 18 residues. In nucleotides, the CDR3 is TGTGCCAGCAGCTCTCTCTTCCAATTCATGGACAGTCGTCCCGAGCAGTACGTC. Translated, it gives CASSSLFQFMDSRPEQYV.

The chain links TRBV5-1 to TRBJ2-7; no firm D call. The CDR3 is made up of 14 amino acids. Germline-derived CDR1 and CDR2 are SGHRS and YFSETQ. V lost 4 bases and J 0 bases, leaving 11 bases between the germline ends. The CDR3 here is CASSPDASSYEQYV. CDR3 coding DNA: TGCGCCAGCAGCCCCGACGCAAGCTCCTACGAGCAGTACGTC.